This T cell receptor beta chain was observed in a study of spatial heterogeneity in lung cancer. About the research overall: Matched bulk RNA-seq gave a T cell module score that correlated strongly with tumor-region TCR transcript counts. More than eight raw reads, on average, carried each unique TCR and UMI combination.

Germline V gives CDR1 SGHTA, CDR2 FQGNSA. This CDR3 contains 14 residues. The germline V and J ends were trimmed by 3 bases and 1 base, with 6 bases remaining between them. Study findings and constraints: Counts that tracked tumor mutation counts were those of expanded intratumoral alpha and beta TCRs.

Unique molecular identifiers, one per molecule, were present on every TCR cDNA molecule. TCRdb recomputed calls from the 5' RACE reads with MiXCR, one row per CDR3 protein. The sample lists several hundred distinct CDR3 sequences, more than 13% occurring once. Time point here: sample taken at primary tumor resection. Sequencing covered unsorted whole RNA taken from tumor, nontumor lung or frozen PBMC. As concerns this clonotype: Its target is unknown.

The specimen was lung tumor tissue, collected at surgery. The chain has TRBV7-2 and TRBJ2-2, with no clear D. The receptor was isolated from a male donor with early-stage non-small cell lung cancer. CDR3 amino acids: CASSFSLNTGELFF. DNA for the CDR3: TGTGCCAGCAGCTTTTCACTGAACACCGGGGAGCTGTTTTTT. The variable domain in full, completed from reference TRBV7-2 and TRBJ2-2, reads GAGVSQSPSNKVTEKGKDVELRCDPISGHTALYWYRQSLGQGLEFLIYFQGNSAPDKSGLPSDRFSAERTGGSVSTLTIQRTQQEDSAVYLCASSFSLNTGELFFGEGSRLTVL.